This T cell receptor (beta chain) originates from a study of blood T cell repertoires in COVID-19. About the study: Samples of COVID-19 (acute and convalescent) were obtained from the United States, Italy and Spain. Nucleic acid was either cDNA or gDNA, and it came from T cells, B-cell-depleted T cells, or PBMCs.

The CDR3 consists of 14 residues. Germline CDR1 is SQVTM and CDR2 is ANQGSEA. V shed 6 bases, J shed 5 bases, and the junction held 9 bases outside the gene matches. In the authors' workflow: Amplification of reference gene primers provided the estimated nucleated cell counts. Some clones are missing from TCRdb's copy, which holds only in-frame ones; the method was immunoSEQ multiplex PCR. The D gene and trimming were derived from the DNA, and the V and J assignments and clone size from that table. The top ten hold under 10% of the sample, which has fewer than 75,000 clones, 75% to 90% seen once. The sequenced sample consisted of peripheral blood. The chain couples TRBV29-1 to TRBJ1-4, with 7 bases aligning to TRBD1. The origin of this receptor is an elderly man with acute or convalescent COVID-19. For the CDR3, the DNA is TGCAGCGTCGGATACGGGACAGCGAATGAAAAACTGTTTTTT. Translating it yields CSVGYGTANEKLFF.